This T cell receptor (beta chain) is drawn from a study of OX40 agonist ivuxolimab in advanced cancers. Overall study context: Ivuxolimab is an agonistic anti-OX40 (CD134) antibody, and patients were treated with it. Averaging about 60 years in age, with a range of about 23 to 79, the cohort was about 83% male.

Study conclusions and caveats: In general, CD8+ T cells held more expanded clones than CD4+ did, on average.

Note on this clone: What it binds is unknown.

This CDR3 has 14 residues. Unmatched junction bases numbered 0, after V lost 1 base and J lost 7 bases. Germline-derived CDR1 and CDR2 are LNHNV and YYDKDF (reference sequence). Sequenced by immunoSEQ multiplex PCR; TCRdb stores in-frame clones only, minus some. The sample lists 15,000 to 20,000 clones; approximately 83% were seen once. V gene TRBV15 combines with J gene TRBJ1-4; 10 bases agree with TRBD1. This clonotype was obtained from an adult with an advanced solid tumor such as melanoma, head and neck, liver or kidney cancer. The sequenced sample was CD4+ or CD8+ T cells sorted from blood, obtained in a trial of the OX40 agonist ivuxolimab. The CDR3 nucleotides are TGTGCCACCAGCAGAGGGGACAGGGGTGAAAAACTGTTTTTT. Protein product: CATSRGDRGEKLFF.